The 3 T cell receptor beta chains below come from one sample, sequenced in a study of blood T cell repertoires in COVID-19. Generated by immunoSEQ multiplex PCR, the TCRdb table keeps only in-frame clones and is missing some. The table has over 200,000 clones, more than 75% seen once. Sequencing input: peripheral blood. These receptors were taken from a man at least 80 years old with acute or convalescent COVID-19.

The sample holds one count of this clone. V gene TRBV7-9 combines with J gene TRBJ2-1; TRBD2 aligns across 8 bases. The CDR3 covers 16 residues. Trimming cost V 5 bases and J 4 bases; bases outside gene matches: 10. From germline, CDR1 is SEHNR and CDR2 FQNEAQ (reference sequence). In DNA form, the CDR3 reads TGTGCCAGCAGCCACCAAACTAGCGGAGAATACAATGAGCAGTTCTTC. Translated: CASSHQTSGEYNEQFF.

The chain carries TRBV20-1 and TRBJ2-1; 9 bases line up with TRBD2. Germline CDR1 and CDR2: DFQATT and SNEGSKA (reference sequence). The CDR3 contains 14 residues. With 5 bases clipped from V and 6 bases from J, the junction kept 8 bases outside the gene matches. CDR3 residues: CSARDSGRRNEQFF. Written as DNA, the CDR3 is TGCAGTGCTCGTGATAGCGGGAGACGCAATGAGCAGTTCTTC.

V gene TRBV19 combines with J gene TRBJ1-5; 10 bases are a match to TRBD1. The CDR3 totals 16 residues. V was pared by 7 bases and J by 9 bases, with 15 bases of the junction left unmatched. Germline V gives CDR1 LNHDA, CDR2 SQIVND (reference sequence). CDR3 in amino acids: CASTETTGGNRRPQHF. The CDR3 DNA reads TGTGCCAGTACCGAAACGACAGGGGGCAACCGGCGGCCCCAGCATTTT.